A single sample gave rise to the 8 T cell receptor beta chains below, sequenced in a study of T cell responses to AZD1222 COVID-19 vaccine. The method was immunoSEQ multiplex PCR; TCRdb's version includes in-frame clones alone and lacks a portion of them. Of some 180,000 clones listed, 80% to 95% are singletons. Sequencing was performed on peripheral blood, taken 28 days after the second AZD1222 dose. Receptor source: an adult who received the AZD1222 COVID-19 vaccine.

The rearrangement uses TRBV7-9 and TRBJ2-1; D might be TRBD1 (5 bases). CDR1 and CDR2 from the germline V gene are SEHNR and FQNEAQ (reference sequence). V gave up 6 bases and J gave up 5 bases, with 11 bases separating them. This CDR3 region has 13 residues. The CDR3 DNA sequence: TGTGCCAGCAGTTTGGACACCGACAATGAGCAGTTCTTC. This encodes CASSLDTDNEQFF.

The rearrangement links TRBV5-4 to TRBJ1-1, with 11 bases aligning to TRBD1. V lost 4 bases, J lost 3 bases, and 11 bases stayed unmatched. There are 17 residues in the CDR3. Germline V gene lookup returns CDR1 SGHNT and CDR2 YYREEE (reference sequence). DNA of the CDR3: TGTGCCAGCAGCGGCCGTAGGACAGGGGGCGCCGACACTGAAGCTTTCTTT. This encodes CASSGRRTGGADTEAFF. The variable domain in full, with the rest retrieved from reference TRBV5-4 and TRBJ1-1, is ETGVTQSPTHLIKTRGQQVTLRCSSQSGHNTVSWYQQALGQGPQFIFQYYREEENGRGNFPPRFSGLQFPNYSSELNVNALELDDSALYLCASSGRRTGGADTEAFFGQGTRLTVV.

The rearrangement joins TRBV29-1 to TRBJ2-7, with 9 bases that match TRBD1. Germline V gene sequence: CDR1 SQVTM, CDR2 ANQGSEA. This CDR3 has 13 residues. J lost 3 bases, V lost 8 bases, and 8 bases had no gene match. This chain's CDR3 is CSYYGDRDYEQYF. In DNA form, the CDR3 reads TGCAGCTACTACGGGGACAGGGACTACGAGCAGTACTTC.

The chain joins TRBV6-5 to TRBJ2-1; D is unclear. The CDR3 contains 16 residues. Trimming took off 2 bases at V and 8 bases at J, with 19 bases between the two ends. The germline V gene has CDR1 MNHEY and CDR2 SVGAGI. The CDR3 nucleotides read TGTGCCAGCAGTTACCTACGTCAGCTGGGTGGGGATGAGCAGTTCTTC. Its translation: CASSYLRQLGGDEQFF.

The V and J genes are TRBV7-9 and TRBJ2-5; D gene uncertain. The CDR3 is 14 residues long. V was cut by 5 bases and J by 1 base, with 11 bases left in between. The germline gives CDR1 SEHNR, CDR2 FQNEAQ (reference sequence). The chain's CDR3 is CASSRPAIQETQYF. In nucleotides, the CDR3 is TGTGCCAGCAGCAGACCGGCCATCCAAGAGACCCAGTACTTC.

This chain joins TRBV6-5 and TRBJ1-1; 8 nucleotides align to TRBD1. The CDR3 is 13 amino acids. The V gene's germline CDR1 is MNHEY and CDR2 SVGAGI. Trimming removed 5 bases from V and 5 bases from J; junction bases left unmatched: 4. The CDR3 region has the DNA TGTGCCAGCAGTCAGGGGGCGCGAACTGAAGCTTTCTTT. Translation: CASSQGARTEAFF.

The sample holds one count of this clone. The rearrangement links TRBV9 to TRBJ2-1, with 8 bases matching TRBD2. Germline CDR1 reads SGDLS; CDR2 reads YYNGEE. This CDR3 spans 15 amino acids. The V segment lost 3 bases and the J segment 5 bases; nucleotides outside the gene matches: 7. For the CDR3, the DNA is TGTGCCAGCAGCGCCCCCGGGACTAGAAACAATGAGCAGTTCTTC. Translated: CASSAPGTRNNEQFF.

The chain joins TRBV21-1 to TRBJ1-2. TRBV21-1 is listed as a pseudogene. The length of the CDR3 is 13 residues. The CDR3, as DNA: TGTGCCAGCAGCAAAAAGGCAGTCTATGGCTACACCTTC. Translated, it gives CASSKKAVYGYTF.